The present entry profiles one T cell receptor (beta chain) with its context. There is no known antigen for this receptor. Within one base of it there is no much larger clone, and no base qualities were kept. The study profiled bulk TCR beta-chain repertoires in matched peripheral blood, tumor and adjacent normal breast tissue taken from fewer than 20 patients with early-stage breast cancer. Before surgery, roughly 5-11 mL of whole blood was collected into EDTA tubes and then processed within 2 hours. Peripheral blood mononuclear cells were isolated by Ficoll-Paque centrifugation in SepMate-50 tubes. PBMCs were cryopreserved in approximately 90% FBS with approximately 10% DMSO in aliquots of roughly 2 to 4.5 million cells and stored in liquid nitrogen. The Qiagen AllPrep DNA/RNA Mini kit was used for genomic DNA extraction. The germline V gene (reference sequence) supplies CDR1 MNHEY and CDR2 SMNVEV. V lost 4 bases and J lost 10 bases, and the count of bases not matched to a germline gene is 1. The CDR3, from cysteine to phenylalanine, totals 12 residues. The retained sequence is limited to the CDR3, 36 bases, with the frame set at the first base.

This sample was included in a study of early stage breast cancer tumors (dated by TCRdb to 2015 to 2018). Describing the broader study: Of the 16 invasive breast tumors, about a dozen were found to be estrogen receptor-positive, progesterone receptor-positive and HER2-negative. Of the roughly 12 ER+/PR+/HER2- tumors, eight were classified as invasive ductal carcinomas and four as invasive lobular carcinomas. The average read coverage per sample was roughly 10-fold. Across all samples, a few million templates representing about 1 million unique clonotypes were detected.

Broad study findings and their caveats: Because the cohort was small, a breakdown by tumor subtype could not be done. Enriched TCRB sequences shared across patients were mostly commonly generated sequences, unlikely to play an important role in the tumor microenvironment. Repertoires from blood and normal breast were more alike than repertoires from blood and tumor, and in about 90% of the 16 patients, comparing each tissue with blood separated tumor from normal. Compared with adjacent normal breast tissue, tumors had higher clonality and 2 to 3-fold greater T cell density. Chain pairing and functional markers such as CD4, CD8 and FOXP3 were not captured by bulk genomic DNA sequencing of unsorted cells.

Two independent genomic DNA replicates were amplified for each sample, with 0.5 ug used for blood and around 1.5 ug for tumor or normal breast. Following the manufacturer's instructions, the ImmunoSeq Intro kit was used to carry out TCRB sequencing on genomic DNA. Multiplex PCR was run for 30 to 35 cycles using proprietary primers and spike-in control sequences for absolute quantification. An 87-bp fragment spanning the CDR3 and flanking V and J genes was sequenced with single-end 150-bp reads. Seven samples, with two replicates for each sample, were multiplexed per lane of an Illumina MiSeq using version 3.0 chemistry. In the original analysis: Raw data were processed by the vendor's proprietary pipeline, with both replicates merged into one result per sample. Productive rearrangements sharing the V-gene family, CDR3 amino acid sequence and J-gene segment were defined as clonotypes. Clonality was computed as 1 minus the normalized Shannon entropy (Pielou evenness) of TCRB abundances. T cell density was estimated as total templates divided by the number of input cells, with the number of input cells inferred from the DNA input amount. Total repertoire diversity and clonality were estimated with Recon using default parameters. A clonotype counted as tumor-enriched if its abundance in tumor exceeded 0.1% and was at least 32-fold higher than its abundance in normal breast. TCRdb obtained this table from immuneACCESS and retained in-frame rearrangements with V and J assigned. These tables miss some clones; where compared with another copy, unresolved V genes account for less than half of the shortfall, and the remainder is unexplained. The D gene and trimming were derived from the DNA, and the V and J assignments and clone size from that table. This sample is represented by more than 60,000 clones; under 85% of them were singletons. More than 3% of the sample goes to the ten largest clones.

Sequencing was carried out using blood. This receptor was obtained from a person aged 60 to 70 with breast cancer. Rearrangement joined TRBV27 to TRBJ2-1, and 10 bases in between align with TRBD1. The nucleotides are TGTGCCAGCAGTTGGACAGGGGGAGAGCAGTTCTTC. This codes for CASSWTGGEQFF.